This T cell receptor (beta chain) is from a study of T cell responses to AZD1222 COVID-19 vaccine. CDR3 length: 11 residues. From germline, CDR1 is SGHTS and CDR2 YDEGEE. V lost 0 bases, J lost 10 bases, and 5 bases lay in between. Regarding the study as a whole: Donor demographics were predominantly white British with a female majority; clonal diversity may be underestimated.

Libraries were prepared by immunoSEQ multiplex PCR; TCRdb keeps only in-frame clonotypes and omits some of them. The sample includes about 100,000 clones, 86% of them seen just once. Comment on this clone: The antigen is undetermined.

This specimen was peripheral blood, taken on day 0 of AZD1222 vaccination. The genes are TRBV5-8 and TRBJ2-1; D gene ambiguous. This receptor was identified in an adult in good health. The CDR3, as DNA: TGTGCCAGCAGCTTGGTTTGGGAGCAGTTCTTC. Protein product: CASSLVWEQFF.